The clone carrying this T cell receptor beta chain was counted many times. Its specificity is unknown. This sample is part of a study of Graves' ophthalmopathy and Graves' hyperthyroidism. Study results and limitations: As the model predicted ophthalmopathy progression, it achieved a sensitivity of 70% to 71% and a specificity of 72.22%.

The authors isolated PBMCs from 9.5 to 10 ml of fresh peripheral blood. RNA transcripts provided the template for amplifying TCR beta CDR3 regions. The library came from an HTBI-primed first-round RT-PCR and a second-round multiplex PCR. TCRdb processed the multiplex PCR reads anew with MiXCR; each CDR3 protein has one entry. The sample yields under 800,000 distinct CDR3 sequences, about a fifth seen once. CDR1 and CDR2 (germline): MDHEN, SYDVKM. J lost 1 base, V lost 5 bases, and 7 bases had no gene match. The CDR3 totals 16 residues. This TCR derives from a woman aged 18-29 years with stable Graves' hyperthyroidism. Some clones in this sample may be carry-over from other donors' samples. The sequencing sample was made of peripheral blood. The chain has TRBV28 and TRBJ2-2; TRBD1 matches 7 bases. The CDR3: CASSSAGTVNTGELFF. In nucleotides, the CDR3 is TGTGCCAGCAGTAGTGCCGGGACAGTGAACACCGGGGAGCTGTTTTTT.